The source of this T cell receptor (beta chain) is a study of cytomegalovirus exposure and HLA in healthy donors. About the research overall: An early release of data contained about 85 million unique TCRs, which came from HLA-typed donors. Whole-study results and caveats: Presence/absence analyses took donor sequencing depth as roughly uniform. With later analysis, a missense DCLRE1C variant became linked to TCR beta V- and J-gene trimming. The study dropped some indistinguishable V segments, TRBV6-2 and TRBV6-3 among them.

The PCR had 60 Vbeta and 13 Jbeta primers. This table comes from immunoSEQ multiplex PCR, and its TCRdb copy is limited to in-frame clones, with some not included. The repertoire holds more than 150,000 clones, with about 79% as singletons. This CDR3 contains 16 residues. The germline V gene has CDR1 SGDLS and CDR2 YYNGEE. In the case of this clone: As yet, its antigen is unknown. The junction does not match germline at one end; this may be a read error.

This chain connects TRBV9 to TRBJ2-5, with TRBD2 identical over 13 bases. Sequenced sample: PBMCs. This clonotype was obtained from a girl aged 2-10 years in good health and CMV-seropositive. CDR3 loop: CASSVRGLAGQETLYF. The CDR3 nucleotides read TGTGCCAGCAGCGTGAGGGGACTAGCGGGACAAGAGACCCTGTACTTC.